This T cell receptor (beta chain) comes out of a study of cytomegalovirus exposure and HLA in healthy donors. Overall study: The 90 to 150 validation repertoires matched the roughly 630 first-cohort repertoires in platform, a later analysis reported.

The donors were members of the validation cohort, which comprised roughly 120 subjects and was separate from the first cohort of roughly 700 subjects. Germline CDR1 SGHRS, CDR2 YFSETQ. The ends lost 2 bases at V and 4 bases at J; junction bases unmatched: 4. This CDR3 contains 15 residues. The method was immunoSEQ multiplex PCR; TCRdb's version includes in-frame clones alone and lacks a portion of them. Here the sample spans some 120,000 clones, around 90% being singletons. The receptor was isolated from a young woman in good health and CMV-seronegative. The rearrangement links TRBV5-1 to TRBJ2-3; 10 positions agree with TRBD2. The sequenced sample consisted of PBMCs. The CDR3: CASSLRAGGPDTQYF. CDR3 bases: TGCGCCAGCAGCTTACGAGCGGGGGGGCCAGATACGCAGTATTTT.